This is a list of T cell receptor beta chains from one sample in a study of regulatory T cells in long-lasting Graves disease. TCRdb re-analysed the multiplex PCR reads in MiXCR, keeping a single row per CDR3 protein. This sample yields nearly 350,000 distinct CDR3 sequences, of which around 20% are seen a single time; just under 30% belongs to the top ten. The source material was peripheral blood mononuclear cells (PBMCs), sampled when the disease was refractory, from a patient treated with antithyroid drugs. The source of these receptors is a female donor with Graves disease. The CDR3 runs from the conserved cysteine through the conserved F or W. The D gene is left open where the match is weak. Clone size, where shown, is once, few, many, or a class for clones that have expanded.

>many|TRBV20-1|TRBJ1-4|TRBD1
CSASPGQGAYEKLFF
TGCAGTGCTTCCCCCGGACAGGGGGCCTATGAAAAACTGTTTTTT
>many|TRBV2|TRBJ2-7|TRBD1
CASSDRAGGHYEQYF
TGTGCCAGCAGCGACCGCGCAGGGGGCCACTACGAGCAGTACTTC
>few|TRBV10-3|TRBJ1-2|TRBD1
CAISESETGNYGYTF
TGTGCCATCAGTGAGTCAGAGACAGGGAACTATGGCTACACCTTC
>few|TRBV7-2|TRBJ2-2|.
CASSPKWAGNTGELFF
TGTGCCAGCAGCCCAAAATGGGCTGGAAACACCGGGGAGCTGTTTTTT
>.|TRBV6-2/TRBV6-3|TRBJ2-7|.
CASSDVYEQYF
TGTGCCAGCAGTGATGTCTACGAGCAGTACTTC
>many|TRBV10-3|TRBJ1-1|.
CASRGDSTGNTEAFF
TGTGCCTCAAGGGGGGACTCAACGGGGAACACTGAAGCTTTCTTT
>.|TRBV5-4|TRBJ1-2|.
CASSSTTGMDYGYTF
TGTGCCAGCAGCTCCACAACAGGGATGGACTATGGCTACACCTTC
>few|TRBV20-1|TRBJ1-2|TRBD1
CSATPGGVYGYTF
TGCAGTGCTACCCCAGGGGGCGTCTATGGCTACACCTTC
>few|TRBV5-1|TRBJ2-7|.
CASSLIPDHSYEQYF
TGCGCCAGCAGCTTGATCCCCGACCACTCCTACGAGCAGTACTTC
>.|TRBV4-1|TRBJ1-5|.
CASSQLQVVQQPQHF
TGCGCCAGCAGCCAACTACAGGTTGTCCAACAGCCCCAGCATTTT
>few|TRBV2|TRBJ2-3|.
CASSEASGVADTQYF
TGTGCCAGCAGTGAAGCTTCGGGAGTGGCAGATACGCAGTATTTT
>.|TRBV13|TRBJ2-7|TRBD2
CASSLGLAGVFEQYF
TGTGCCAGCAGCTTAGGACTAGCGGGAGTTTTCGAGCAGTACTTC